This T cell receptor (beta chain) was recorded in a study of T-cell reconstitution after alpha-beta-depleted transplantation in children. General study points: Hyperexpanded clones declined; after one year, newly produced T cells mostly supplied diversity. Expanded clones from the graft, numbering several hundred, reportedly supplied alpha-beta T cells about two months after transplant.

V was shortened by 3 bases and J by 4 bases, with 12 bases between the two germline ends. Germline V gene lookup returns CDR1 SQVTM and CDR2 ANQGSEA. This CDR3 comprises 13 residues. This clonotype was seen ten or more times. Its specificity is unknown. Preparation of the TCRbeta library used unique molecular identifiers. From the PCR reads, TCRdb called clonotypes with MiXCR, one entry per CDR3 protein. The table shows about 230,000 distinct CDR3 sequences, with approximately 10% occurring only once. The chain combines TRBV29-1 with TRBJ1-2; D is perhaps TRBD1 (5 bases). The TCR sequence derives from a child younger than two with acute myeloid leukemia, due to receive a stem cell transplant. This specimen consisted of PBMCs, obtained before TCRalphabeta/CD19-depleted stem cell transplant. The CDR3 DNA is TGCAGCGTTGAGAACCCAGGGTCCTATGGCTACACCTTC. It is translated as CSVENPGSYGYTF.